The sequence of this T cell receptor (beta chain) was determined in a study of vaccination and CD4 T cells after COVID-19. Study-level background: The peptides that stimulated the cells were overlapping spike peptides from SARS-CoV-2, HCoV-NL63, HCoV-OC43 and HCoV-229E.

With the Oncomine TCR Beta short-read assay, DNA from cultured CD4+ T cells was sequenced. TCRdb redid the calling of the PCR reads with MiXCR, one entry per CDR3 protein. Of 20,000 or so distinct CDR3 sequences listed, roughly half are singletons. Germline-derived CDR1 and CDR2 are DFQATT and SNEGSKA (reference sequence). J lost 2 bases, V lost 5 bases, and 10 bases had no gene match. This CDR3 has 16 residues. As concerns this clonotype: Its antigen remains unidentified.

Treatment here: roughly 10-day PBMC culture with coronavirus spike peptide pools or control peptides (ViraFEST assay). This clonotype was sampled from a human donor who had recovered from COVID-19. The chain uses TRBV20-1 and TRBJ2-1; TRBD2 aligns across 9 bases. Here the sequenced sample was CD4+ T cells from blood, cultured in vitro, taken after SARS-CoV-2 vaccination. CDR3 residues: CSAVSGVAGAYNEQFF. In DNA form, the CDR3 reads TGCAGTGCTGTCTCGGGGGTAGCGGGGGCCTACAATGAGCAGTTCTTC.